This entry features one T cell receptor (beta chain) sequence. Its target antigen remains unknown. Per-nucleotide qualities are absent, and no much larger clonotype sits a single base away. This sample was taken from a study of chronic HIV infection and antiretroviral therapy (dated by TCRdb to the mid-2010s). Library construction relied on 5' RACE. Sequencing instrument: Illumina MiSeq. TCRdb reanalyzed the raw reads on its own, using fastp at Q25 for trimming and MiXCR for clone calling, and kept in-frame beta chains. Every entry covers one CDR3 protein and lists the most common genes and DNA from its rows. This sample comprises roughly 50,000 distinct CDR3 sequences, about 18% of them detected only once. The ten largest clones capture over 2.5% of the sample. The germline V and J ends show losses of 4 bases and 4 bases respectively, and no gene match explains 21 bases of the junction. Reading the germline V gene gives CDR1 KGHDR and CDR2 SFDVKD. From the cysteine through the phenylalanine, the CDR3 covers 20 amino acids. Just the 60-base CDR3 DNA is kept, in frame starting at base 1.

Material: peripheral blood. The receptor was isolated from an adult who had HIV and had not received antiretroviral therapy, or was an uninfected healthy control (not recorded which). The rearranged segments are TRBV24-1 and TRBJ2-3, and TRBD2 matches 8 of the central bases. CDR3 sequence: CATSEGFTGLALGGPDTQYF. The DNA reads TGTGCCACCAGTGAGGGATTTACCGGACTAGCCCTCGGCGGGCCAGATACGCAGTATTTT.